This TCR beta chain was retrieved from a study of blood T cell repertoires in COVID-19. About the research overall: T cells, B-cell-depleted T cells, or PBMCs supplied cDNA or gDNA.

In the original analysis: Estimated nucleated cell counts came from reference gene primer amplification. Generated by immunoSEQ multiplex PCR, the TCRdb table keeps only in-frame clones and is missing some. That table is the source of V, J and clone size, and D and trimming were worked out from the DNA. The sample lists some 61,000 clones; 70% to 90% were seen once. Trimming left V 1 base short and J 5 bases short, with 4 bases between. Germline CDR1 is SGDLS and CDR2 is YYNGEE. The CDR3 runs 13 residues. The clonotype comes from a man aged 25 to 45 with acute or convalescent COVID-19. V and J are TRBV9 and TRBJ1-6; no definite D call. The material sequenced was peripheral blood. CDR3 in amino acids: CASSVRDNSPLHF. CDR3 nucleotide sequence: TGTGCCAGCAGCGTACGTGATAATTCACCCCTCCACTTT. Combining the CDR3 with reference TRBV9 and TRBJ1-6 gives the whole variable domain DSGVTQTPKHLITATGQRVTLRCSPRSGDLSVYWYQQSLDQGLQFLIQYYNGEERAKGNILERFSAQQFPDLHSELNLSSLELGDSALYFCASSVRDNSPLHFGNGTRLTVT.